The present TCR beta chain was sequenced within a study of T cell repertoires in cytomegalovirus infection. Study in general: From public TCR beta signatures came an indication of both CMV infection and matching HLA type. General observations from the study: The ex vivo response was dominated by HLA-C-restricted CMV-specific TCR beta clonotypes. Cumulative public TCR beta family frequency identified CMV carriers with the relevant HLA.

The length of the CDR3 is 15 residues. The V gene lost 5 bases and the J gene lost 5 bases, with 16 bases spanning the gap. CDR1 and CDR2 (germline): MGHRA, YSYEKL. TCRdb reprocessed the reads via MiXCR and lists one record per CDR3 protein. The sample includes 250,000 or so distinct CDR3 sequences, 15% to 20% of them seen just once. In its sample, this clonotype was seen a few times. What it binds is not known. The source material was CD8+ T cells from PBMCs. This chain links TRBV4-1 with TRBJ2-1; possible D gene TRBD1, 6 bases. The source of this sequence is a human donor in good health (CMV status not recorded). Some clones in this sample may be carry-over from other donors' samples. The CDR3 spells CASSIQGARNNEQFF. The CDR3 bases are TGCGCCAGCAGCATACAGGGCGCCCGTAACAATGAGCAGTTCTTC.